This T cell receptor beta chain appears in the sequencing data of a study of cytomegalovirus exposure and HLA in healthy donors. Concerning this clone: The antigen remains undetermined.

Per the germline V gene, CDR1 is LNHDA and CDR2 is SQIVND (reference sequence). The CDR3 is 12 amino acids. With 4 bases removed from V and 5 bases from J, the gap between germline ends came to 6 bases. The primer mix had 60 Vbeta and 13 Jbeta primers. The data were produced by immunoSEQ multiplex PCR, yet TCRdb's version contains in-frame clones alone and is incomplete. The sample is made up of 20,000 or so clones, and the top ten hold 22% of it. Healthy people donating bone marrow made up the donors. The study, taken as a whole, reports: An analysis done earlier found most TCR beta V segments productive about 90% or about 30% of the time. A later analysis found that most CMV-associated TCR beta chains appeared HLA-restricted.

The chain couples TRBV19 to TRBJ1-5; D unresolved. The sequenced material came from PBMCs. This TCR derives from a man aged 60-69 years in good health and CMV-seropositive. Here the CDR3 reads CASSTLDQPQHF. The CDR3 DNA sequence: TGTGCCAGTAGTACCCTTGATCAGCCCCAGCATTTT.